What follows describes a single TCR beta chain. The sample is drawn from a study of blood T cell repertoires in COVID-19. The overall study: Sources were T cells, B-cell-depleted T cells, or PBMCs; the material itself was cDNA or gDNA.

Profiling relied on immunoSEQ multiplex PCR, and the TCRdb table lists in-frame clones only, not all of them. Here the sample spans about 300,000 clones, about nine tenths being singletons. CDR3 length: 15 amino acids. CDR1 and CDR2 from the germline V gene are LNHDA and SQIVND (reference sequence). J gave up 6 bases and V 6 bases, and 12 bases lay outside the gene matches. The chain combines TRBV19 with TRBJ1-2; 8 bases align to TRBD1. The sequence was collected from a woman between 25 and 40 years old with COVID-19, enrolled during active disease. The sample comprised peripheral blood. CDR3 sequence: CASSSDSTGEDGYTF. CDR3 coding DNA: TGTGCCAGTAGCAGCGACTCGACAGGGGAGGATGGCTACACCTTC.